The present T cell receptor beta chain was sequenced within a study of blood T cell repertoires in COVID-19. Profiled with immunoSEQ multiplex PCR; TCRdb holds only in-frame clones, not every one. This sample yields about 110,000 clones, of which approximately 80% are seen a single time; 4% to 4.5% belongs to the top ten. Trimming cost V 4 bases and J 4 bases; bases outside gene matches: 12. The CDR3 totals 17 residues. Germline V lookup: CDR1 SGHRS, CDR2 YFSETQ. Sequencing input: peripheral blood. The receptor comes from a woman in her seventies with acute or convalescent COVID-19. This rearrangement joins TRBV5-1 to TRBJ2-1, with 9 nucleotides matching TRBD2. The CDR3 protein is CASSKSSGGEIYNEQFF. The CDR3 DNA reads as TGCGCCAGCAGCAAAAGTAGCGGGGGCGAAATATACAATGAGCAGTTCTTC.